Below are 7 T cell receptor beta chains sequenced from a single sample in a study of blood T cell repertoires in COVID-19. Generated by immunoSEQ multiplex PCR, the TCRdb table keeps only in-frame clones and is missing some. The repertoire holds a few hundred thousand clones, over 75% seen once, with about 2.5% in the top ten. What was sequenced was peripheral blood. These receptors all come from a woman in her forties or fifties with acute or convalescent COVID-19.

The chain couples TRBV30 to TRBJ1-6; the match to TRBD1 covers 9 bases. The CDR3 contains 13 residues. The V gene end was trimmed by 3 bases and the J gene end by 9 bases; junction bases not matched to a gene: 3. CDR1 and CDR2 (germline): GTSNPN, SVGIG (reference sequence). As DNA, the CDR3 is TGTGCCTGGAGCTCACAGGGGGCTTCACCCCTCCACTTT. It yields the protein CAWSSQGASPLHF.

The rearrangement links TRBV7-2 to TRBJ1-5, with a weak D call TRBD1 (6 bases). Trimming cost V 2 bases and J 7 bases, with 12 bases left between them. The CDR3 loop spans 14 amino acids. Germline CDR1 and CDR2: SGHTA and FQGNSA. CDR3 bases: TGTGCCAGCAGCTTATTGGGCAGGGGCCAGCCCCAGCATTTT. Amino acid sequence: CASSLLGRGQPQHF.

V usage is TRBV20-1 and J usage is TRBJ2-3; the D is unclear. CDR1 DFQATT and CDR2 SNEGSKA come from the germline V gene (reference sequence). This CDR3 region has 16 residues. V dropped 3 bases and J dropped 3 bases, with 19 bases sitting between them. CDR3 in amino acids: CSASTLRRARTDTQYF. CDR3 nucleotide sequence: TGCAGTGCTAGTACCCTGAGACGAGCCAGGACAGATACGCAGTATTTT.

This sequence joins TRBV6-5 and TRBJ2-5; a weak D match, TRBD1 (6 bases). Trimming stripped 7 bases from V and 1 base from J, with 13 bases between. The CDR3 is 14 amino acids. The germline V gene encodes CDR1 MNHEY and CDR2 SVGAGI. CDR3 in amino acids: CASTVTGLQETQYF. The CDR3, as DNA: TGTGCCAGCACTGTGACAGGTCTCCAAGAGACCCAGTACTTC.

Only one count was recorded for this clone. The chain couples TRBV5-1 to TRBJ1-1; D is perhaps TRBD1 (6 bases). V was trimmed by 2 bases and J by 4 bases, leaving 15 bases between them. Germline assignment: CDR1 SGHRS and CDR2 YFSETQ. The CDR3 contains 15 residues. The CDR3 spells CASSLAQGQGTEAFF. The CDR3 DNA is TGCGCCAGCAGCTTAGCACAGGGTCAGGGCACTGAAGCTTTCTTT.

The chain employs TRBV10-3 and TRBJ1-5, with 8 bases lining up with TRBD1. J lost 0 bases, V lost 3 bases, and 10 bases had no gene match. Germline V CDR1 and CDR2: ENHRY, SYGVKD. The CDR3 covers 18 residues. This CDR3 reads CAISDETGEGLSNQPQHF. In DNA, the CDR3 is TGTGCCATCAGTGACGAGACAGGGGAAGGTCTTAGCAATCAGCCCCAGCATTTT.

The J gene is TRBJ2-1, the V gene TRBV19; TRBD1 matches at 12 bases. The CDR3 has 17 residues. V was clipped by 2 bases and J by 10 bases; unmatched bases: 12. CDR1 is LNHDA, CDR2 SQIVND, per germline (reference sequence). The CDR3 is CASSIRMGQGARWEQFF. The CDR3 DNA reads TGTGCCAGTAGTATACGTATGGGACAGGGGGCGCGGTGGGAGCAGTTCTTC.